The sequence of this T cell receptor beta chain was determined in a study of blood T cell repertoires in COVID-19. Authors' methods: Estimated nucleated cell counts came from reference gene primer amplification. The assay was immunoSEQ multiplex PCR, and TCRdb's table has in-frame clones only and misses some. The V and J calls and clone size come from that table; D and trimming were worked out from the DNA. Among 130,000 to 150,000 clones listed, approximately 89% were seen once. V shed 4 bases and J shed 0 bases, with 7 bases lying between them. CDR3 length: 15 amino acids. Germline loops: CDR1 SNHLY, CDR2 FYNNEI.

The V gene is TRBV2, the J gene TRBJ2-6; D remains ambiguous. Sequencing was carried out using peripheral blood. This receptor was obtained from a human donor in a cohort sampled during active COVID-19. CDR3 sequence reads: CASSGQPSGANVLTF. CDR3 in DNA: TGTGCCAGCAGTGGACAACCCTCTGGGGCCAACGTCCTGACTTTC. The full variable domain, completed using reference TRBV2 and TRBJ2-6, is EPEVTQTPSHQVTQMGQEVILRCVPISNHLYFYWYRQILGQKVEFLVSFYNNEISEKSEIFDDQFSVERPDGSNFTLKIRSTKLEDSAMYFCASSGQPSGANVLTFGAGSRLTVL.